What follows describes a single T cell receptor (beta chain). The data stem from a study of T cell changes during pregnancy in multiple sclerosis. With 4 bases removed from V and 0 bases from J, the gap between germline ends came to 23 bases. This CDR3 has 19 amino acids. Germline lookup yields CDR1 SGHDT and CDR2 YYEEEE. Profiling relied on immunoSEQ multiplex PCR, and the TCRdb table lists in-frame clones only, not all of them. This sample has some 100,000 clones, with around nine tenths found just once. The J gene is TRBJ2-1, the V gene TRBV5-6; possibly TRBD2 for D (6 bases). The origin of this receptor is a female donor with multiple sclerosis, enrolled in a pregnancy study. The source material was peripheral blood, sampled in the second trimester of pregnancy. The DNA of the CDR3 is TGTGCCAGCAGCCCTAATTGGGGTATAGCGGATAGCTCCTACAATGAGCAGTTCTTC. Amino acids: CASSPNWGIADSSYNEQFF.